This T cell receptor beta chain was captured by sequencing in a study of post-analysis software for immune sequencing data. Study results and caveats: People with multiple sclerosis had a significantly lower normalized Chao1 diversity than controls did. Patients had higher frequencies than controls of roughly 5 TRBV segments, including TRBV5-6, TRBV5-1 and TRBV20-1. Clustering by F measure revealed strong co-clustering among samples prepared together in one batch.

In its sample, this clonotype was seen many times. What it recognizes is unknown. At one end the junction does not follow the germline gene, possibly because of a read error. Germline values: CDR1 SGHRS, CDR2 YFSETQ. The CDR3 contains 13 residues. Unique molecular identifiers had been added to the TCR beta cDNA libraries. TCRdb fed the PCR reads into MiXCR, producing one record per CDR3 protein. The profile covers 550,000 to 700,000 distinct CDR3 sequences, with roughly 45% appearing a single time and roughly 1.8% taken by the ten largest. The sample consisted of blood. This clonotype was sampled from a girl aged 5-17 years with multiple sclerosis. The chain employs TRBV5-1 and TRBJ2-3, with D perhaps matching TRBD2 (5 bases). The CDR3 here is CASSLGPTDTQYF. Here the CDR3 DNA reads TGTGCTAGCAGCTTAGGACCCACGGATACGCAGTATTTT.